These T cell receptor beta chains were read from a single sample in a study of cytomegalovirus exposure and HLA in healthy donors. Produced via immunoSEQ multiplex PCR; TCRdb's table is partial and in-frame only. The table records roughly 110,000 clones, 76% of them present only once. Sequenced: PBMCs. These receptors were obtained from a man aged 18 to 30 in good health and CMV-seronegative. Each CDR3 is given with its conserved first and last residue. The D gene is left open where the match is weak. Some rows mark clone size as missing; the rest say once, few, many or name a class of expanded clone.

v_call	j_call	d_call	clone_size	cdr3_nt	cdr3_aa
TRBV5-1	TRBJ2-3	-	-	TGCGCCAGCAGCCCCCAGACACTTAGCACAGATACGCAGTATTTT	CASSPQTLSTDTQYF
TRBV7-9	TRBJ2-7	-	-	TGTGCCAGCAGCTCGGTAGGATGGGGGGTCAAAACCTACGAGCAGTACTTC	CASSSVGWGVKTYEQYF
TRBV5-1	TRBJ1-6	TRBD1	-	TGCGCCAGCAGCGTGCAGGGACAGGGTGCGCCACCCCTCCACTTT	CASSVQGQGAPPLHF
TRBV7-3	TRBJ2-2	-	-	TGTGCCAGCAGCTACTACAGGGACACCGGGGAGCTGTTTTTT	CASSYYRDTGELFF
TRBV4-2	TRBJ2-7	TRBD1	-	TGTGCCGGCAGCCGGGACAGGGGGCCGGACGAGCAGTACTTC	CAGSRDRGPDEQYF
TRBV21-1	TRBJ1-6	-	-	TGTGCCAGCAGCCCCTCACGGGGGCAGGCGGGGGACTCTAATTCACCCCTCCACTTT	CASSPSRGQAGDSNSPLHF
TRBV4-3	TRBJ2-3	TRBD2	many	TGCGCCAGCAGCCAAGAACTAGCGGGGGGGCCTGATACGCAGTATTTT	CASSQELAGGPDTQYF
TRBV15	TRBJ1-1	-	once	TGTGCCACCAGCAGTCCGCAGAGGGAGGTTCGAGCTTTCTTT	CATSSPQREVRAFF
TRBV6-1	TRBJ2-7	TRBD1	-	TGTGCCAGCAGCCGGGACAGGGGCTACGAGCAGTACTTC	CASSRDRGYEQYF
TRBV7-2	TRBJ2-3	-	-	TGTGCCAGCAGCCGCCCGGGGAGCACAGATACGCAGTATTTT	CASSRPGSTDTQYF
TRBV6-4	TRBJ2-5	TRBD2	once	TGTGCCAGCAGTGACGGGGTAGCGGGGGGCGAAGAGACCCAGTACTTC	CASSDGVAGGEETQYF
TRBV7-9	TRBJ1-6	TRBD1	-	TGTGCCAGCAGCTCTACAGGGGGCAATTCACCCCTCCACTTT	CASSSTGGNSPLHF
TRBV19	TRBJ2-1	TRBD1	-	TGTGCCAGTAGTAGCCTCGGGACAGGGGGCAACTATGAGCAGTTCTTC	CASSSLGTGGNYEQFF
TRBV5-1	TRBJ2-7	-	once	TGCGCCAGCGGCAGCAGCGCCGGGAGCTCCTACGAGCAGTACTTC	CASGSSAGSSYEQYF
TRBV5-1	TRBJ2-7	-	-	TGCGCCAGCAGTGCGGACAGATTGTCCGAGCAGTACTTC	CASSADRLSEQYF
TRBV28	TRBJ1-2	-	once	TGTGCCAGCAGTCCACAGAAACTTCAGGGTGGCTACACCTTC	CASSPQKLQGGYTF
TRBV27	TRBJ1-6	TRBD1	-	TGTGCCAGCAGTCCGGGACAGGGGGCCGGTTCACCCCTCCACTTT	CASSPGQGAGSPLHF
TRBV6-5	TRBJ1-6	TRBD1	-	TGTGCCAGCAGGACCACCGGGACAGTTAATTCACCCCTCCACTTT	CASRTTGTVNSPLHF
TRBV5-6	TRBJ1-2	-	-	TGTGCCAGCAGTCTCTGGGTGGGGAGCGGCTACACCTTC	CASSLWVGSGYTF
TRBV6-5	TRBJ1-6	-	-	TGTGCCAGCAGTCTAGGGGGAAATTCACCCCTCCACTTT	CASSLGGNSPLHF
TRBV6-5	TRBJ1-4	-	-	-	CASSTSDEKLFF
TRBV18	TRBJ1-5	TRBD1	-	TGTGCCAGCTCTCTAACAGGGGCCGGGGGTAGCAATCAGCCCCAGCATTTT	CASSLTGAGGSNQPQHF
TRBV4-3	TRBJ2-7	-	-	TGCGCCAGCAGCCAAGGGGCCAGATCTATAAACGAGCAGTACTTC	CASSQGARSINEQYF
TRBV28	TRBJ1-2	TRBD1	-	TGTGCCAGCGGCGGGACAGGGAATGGCTACACCTTC	CASGGTGNGYTF
TRBV7-6	TRBJ1-2	TRBD1	-	TGTGCCAGCAGCTTAGATGGCAGGGGGCTGGATGGCTACACCTTC	CASSLDGRGLDGYTF
TRBV7-2	TRBJ2-3	-	-	TGTGCCAGCAGCACCAGGTTCCCGTTCACAGATACGCAGTATTTT	CASSTRFPFTDTQYF
TRBV7-9	TRBJ2-5	TRBD2	-	TGTGCCAGCACCCCCCTGGGGGCTAGCGGGGGCGCGACACAAGAGACCCAGTACTTC	CASTPLGASGGATQETQYF
TRBV15	TRBJ1-5	TRBD1	-	TGTGCCACCAGCAGGGGACAGAGCAATCAGCCCCAGCATTTT	CATSRGQSNQPQHF
TRBV2	TRBJ2-5	-	-	TGTGCCAGCCTGGGGCGAGAGACCCAGTACTTC	CASLGRETQYF
TRBV4-2	TRBJ1-1	TRBD1	-	TGTGCCAGCAGCCAAGACGAGGGGGCTGGGAACACTGAAGCTTTCTTT	CASSQDEGAGNTEAFF
TRBV4-1	TRBJ2-7	-	-	TGCGCCAGCAGCCAAGACAGTTACGAGCAGTACTTC	CASSQDSYEQYF
TRBV5-4	TRBJ1-2	-	-	TGTGCCAGCAGCCCGCGAGATAACTATGGCTACACCTTC	CASSPRDNYGYTF